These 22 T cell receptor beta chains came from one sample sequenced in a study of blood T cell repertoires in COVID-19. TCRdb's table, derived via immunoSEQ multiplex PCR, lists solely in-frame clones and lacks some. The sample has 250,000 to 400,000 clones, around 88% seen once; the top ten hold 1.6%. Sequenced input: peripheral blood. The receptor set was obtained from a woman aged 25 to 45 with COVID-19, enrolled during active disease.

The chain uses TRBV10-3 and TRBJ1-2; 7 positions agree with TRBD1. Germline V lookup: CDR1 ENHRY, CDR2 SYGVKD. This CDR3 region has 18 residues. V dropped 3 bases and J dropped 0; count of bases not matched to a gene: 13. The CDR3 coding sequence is TGTGCCATCAGTGATTCCCCGGGACAGCCTACTTCTAACTATGGCTACACCTTC. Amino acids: CAISDSPGQPTSNYGYTF.

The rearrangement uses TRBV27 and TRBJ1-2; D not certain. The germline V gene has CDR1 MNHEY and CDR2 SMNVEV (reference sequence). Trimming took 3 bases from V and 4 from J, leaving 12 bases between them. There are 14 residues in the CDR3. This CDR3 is CASSFSPEVYGYTF. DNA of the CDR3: TGTGCCAGCAGTTTTTCCCCGGAGGTCTATGGCTACACCTTC.

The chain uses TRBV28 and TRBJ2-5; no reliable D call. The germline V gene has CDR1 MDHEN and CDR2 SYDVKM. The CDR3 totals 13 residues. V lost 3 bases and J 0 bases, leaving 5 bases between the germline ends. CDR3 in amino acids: CASSFIDQETQYF. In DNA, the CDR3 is TGTGCCAGCAGTTTCATTGACCAAGAGACCCAGTACTTC. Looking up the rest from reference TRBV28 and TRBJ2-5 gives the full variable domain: DVKVTQSSRYLVKRTGEKVFLECVQDMDHENMFWYRQDPGLGLRLIYFSYDVKMKEKGDIPEGYSVSREKKERFSLILESASTNQTSMYLCASSFIDQETQYFGPGTRLLVL.

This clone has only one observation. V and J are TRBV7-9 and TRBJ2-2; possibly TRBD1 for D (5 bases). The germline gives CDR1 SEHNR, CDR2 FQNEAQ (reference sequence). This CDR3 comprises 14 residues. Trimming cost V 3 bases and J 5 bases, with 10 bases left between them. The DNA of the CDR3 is TGTGCCAGCAGCTTCTCTCCAGGGACCGGGGAGCTGTTTTTT. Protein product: CASSFSPGTGELFF.

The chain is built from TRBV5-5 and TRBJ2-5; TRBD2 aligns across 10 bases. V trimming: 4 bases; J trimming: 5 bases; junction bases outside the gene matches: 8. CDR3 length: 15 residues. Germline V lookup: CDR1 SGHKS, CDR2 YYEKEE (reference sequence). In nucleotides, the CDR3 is TGTGCCAGCAGCCTGACGCTAGCGGGGGTGGAGACCCAGTACTTC. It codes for CASSLTLAGVETQYF.

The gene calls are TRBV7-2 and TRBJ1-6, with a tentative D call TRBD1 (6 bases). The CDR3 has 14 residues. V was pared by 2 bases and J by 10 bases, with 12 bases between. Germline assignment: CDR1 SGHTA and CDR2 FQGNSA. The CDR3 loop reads CASSLRDNRSPLHF. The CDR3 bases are TGTGCCAGCAGCTTAAGGGACAATAGGTCACCCCTCCACTTT.

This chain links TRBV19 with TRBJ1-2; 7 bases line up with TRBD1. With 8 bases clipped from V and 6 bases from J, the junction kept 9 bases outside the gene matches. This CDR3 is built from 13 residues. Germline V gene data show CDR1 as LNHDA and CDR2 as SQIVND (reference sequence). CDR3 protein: CASYDPGQNGYTF. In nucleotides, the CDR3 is TGTGCCAGTTATGACCCGGGACAGAATGGCTACACCTTC.

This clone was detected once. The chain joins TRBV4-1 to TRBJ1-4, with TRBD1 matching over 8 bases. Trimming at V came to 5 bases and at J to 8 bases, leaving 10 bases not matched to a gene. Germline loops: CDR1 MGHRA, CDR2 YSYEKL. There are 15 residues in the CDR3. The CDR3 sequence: CASSTRDRGGEKLFF. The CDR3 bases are TGCGCCAGCAGCACTCGTGACAGGGGAGGAGAAAAACTGTTTTTT.

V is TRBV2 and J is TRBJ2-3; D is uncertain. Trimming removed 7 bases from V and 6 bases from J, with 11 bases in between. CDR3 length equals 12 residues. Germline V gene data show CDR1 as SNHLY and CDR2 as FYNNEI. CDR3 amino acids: CASNPSRDTQYF. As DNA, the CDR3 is TGTGCCAGCAACCCATCTAGGGATACGCAGTATTTT.

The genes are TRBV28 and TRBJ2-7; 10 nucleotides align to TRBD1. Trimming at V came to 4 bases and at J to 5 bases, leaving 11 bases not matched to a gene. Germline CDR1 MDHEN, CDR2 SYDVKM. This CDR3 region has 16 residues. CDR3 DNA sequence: TGTGCCAGCAGTTCCTTTCTCCGGGACAGGGGCAACGAGCAGTACGTC. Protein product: CASSSFLRDRGNEQYV.

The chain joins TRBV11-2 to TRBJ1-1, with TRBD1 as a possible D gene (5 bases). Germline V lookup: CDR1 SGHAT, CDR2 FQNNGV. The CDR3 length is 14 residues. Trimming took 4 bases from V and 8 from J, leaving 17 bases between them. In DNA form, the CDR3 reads TGTGCCAGCAGCTCTACTTTCAGGGCCTCGGAAGCTTTCTTT. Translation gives CASSSTFRASEAFF.

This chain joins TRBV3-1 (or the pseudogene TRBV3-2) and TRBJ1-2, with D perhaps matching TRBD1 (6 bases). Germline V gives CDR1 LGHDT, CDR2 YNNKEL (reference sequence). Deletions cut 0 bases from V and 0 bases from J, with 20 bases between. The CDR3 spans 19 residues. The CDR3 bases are TGTGCCAGCAGCCAAGATGGACCGGGACACTCGTTAGCTAACTATGGCTACACCTTC. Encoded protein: CASSQDGPGHSLANYGYTF.

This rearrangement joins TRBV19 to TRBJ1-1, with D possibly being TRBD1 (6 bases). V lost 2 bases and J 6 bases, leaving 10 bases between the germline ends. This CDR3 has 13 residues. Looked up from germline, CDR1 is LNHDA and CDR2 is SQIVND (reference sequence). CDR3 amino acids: CASSITRGAEAFF. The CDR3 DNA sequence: TGTGCCAGTAGTATAACCAGGGGCGCTGAAGCTTTCTTT.

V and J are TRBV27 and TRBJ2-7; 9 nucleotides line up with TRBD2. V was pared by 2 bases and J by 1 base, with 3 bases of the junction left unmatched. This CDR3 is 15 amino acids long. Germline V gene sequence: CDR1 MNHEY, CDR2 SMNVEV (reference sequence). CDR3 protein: CASSLDSGGSYEQYF. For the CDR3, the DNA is TGTGCCAGCAGTTTAGACAGCGGGGGGTCCTACGAGCAGTACTTC.

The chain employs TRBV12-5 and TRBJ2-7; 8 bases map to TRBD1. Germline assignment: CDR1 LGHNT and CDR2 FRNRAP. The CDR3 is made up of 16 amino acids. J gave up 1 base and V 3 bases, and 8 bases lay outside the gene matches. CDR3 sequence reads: CASGFPRGLRSYEQYF. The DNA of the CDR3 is TGTGCTAGTGGTTTCCCCAGGGGGCTAAGGTCCTACGAGCAGTACTTC.

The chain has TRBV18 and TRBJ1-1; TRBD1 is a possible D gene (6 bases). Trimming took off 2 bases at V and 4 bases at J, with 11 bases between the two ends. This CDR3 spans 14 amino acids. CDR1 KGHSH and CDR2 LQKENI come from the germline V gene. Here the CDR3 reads CASSPDRTATEAFF. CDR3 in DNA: TGTGCCAGCTCACCAGACAGGACCGCCACTGAAGCTTTCTTT.

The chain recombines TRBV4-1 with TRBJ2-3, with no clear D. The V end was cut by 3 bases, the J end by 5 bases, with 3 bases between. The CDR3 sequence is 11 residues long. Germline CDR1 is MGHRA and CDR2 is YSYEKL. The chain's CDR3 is CASSHVDTQYF. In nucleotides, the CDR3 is TGCGCCAGCAGCCACGTAGATACGCAGTATTTT.

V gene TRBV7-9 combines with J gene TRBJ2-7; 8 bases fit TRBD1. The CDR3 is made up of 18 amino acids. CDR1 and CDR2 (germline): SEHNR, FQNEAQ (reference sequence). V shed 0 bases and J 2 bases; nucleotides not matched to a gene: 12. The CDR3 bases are TGTGCCAGCAGCTTAGCCCTAGGGACAGGAGGGGAGGCCTACGAGCAGTACTTC. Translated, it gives CASSLALGTGGEAYEQYF. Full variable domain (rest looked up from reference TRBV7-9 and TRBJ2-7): DTGVSQNPRHKITKRGQNVTFRCDPISEHNRLYWYRQTLGQGPEFLTYFQNEAQLEKSRLLSDRFSAERPKGSFSTLEIQRTEQGDSAMYLCASSLALGTGGEAYEQYFGPGTRLTVT.

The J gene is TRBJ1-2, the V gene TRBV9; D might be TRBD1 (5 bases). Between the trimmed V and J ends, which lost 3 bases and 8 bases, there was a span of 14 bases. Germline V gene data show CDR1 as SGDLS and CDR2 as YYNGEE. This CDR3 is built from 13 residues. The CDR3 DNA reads TGTGCCAGCAGCGACACAGGTCCTCGAGGCTACACCTTC. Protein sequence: CASSDTGPRGYTF.

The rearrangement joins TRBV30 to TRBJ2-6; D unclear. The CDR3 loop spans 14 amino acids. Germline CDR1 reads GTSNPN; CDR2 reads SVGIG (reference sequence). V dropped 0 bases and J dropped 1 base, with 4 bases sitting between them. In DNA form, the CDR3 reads TGTGCCTGGAGTGTCTTTTCTGGGGCCAACGTCCTGACTTTC. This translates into CAWSVFSGANVLTF. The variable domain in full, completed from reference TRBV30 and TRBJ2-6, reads SQTIHQWPATLVQPVGSPLSLECTVEGTSNPNLYWYRQAAGRGLQLLFYSVGIGQISSEVPQNLSASRPQDRQFILSSKKLLLSDSGFYLCAWSVFSGANVLTFGAGSRLTVL.

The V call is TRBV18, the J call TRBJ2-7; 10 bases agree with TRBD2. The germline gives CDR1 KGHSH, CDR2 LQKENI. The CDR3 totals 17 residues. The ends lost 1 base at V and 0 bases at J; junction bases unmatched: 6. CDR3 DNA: TGTGCCAGCTCACCACTAAGGGCTAGCGGGGGCTCCTACGAGCAGTACTTC. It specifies CASSPLRASGGSYEQYF.

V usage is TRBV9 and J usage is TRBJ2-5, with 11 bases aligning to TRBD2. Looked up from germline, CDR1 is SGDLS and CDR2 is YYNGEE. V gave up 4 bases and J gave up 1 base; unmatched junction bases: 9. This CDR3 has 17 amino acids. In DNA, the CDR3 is TGTGCCAGCAGCCAGACGCCTGGGACTAGCGGCCAAGAGACCCAGTACTTC. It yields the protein CASSQTPGTSGQETQYF.